This record covers a single T cell receptor beta chain. Generated by immunoSEQ multiplex PCR, the TCRdb table keeps only in-frame clones and is missing some. The table records approximately 10,000 clones, roughly 80% of them present only once. The data were taken from a study of OX40 agonist ivuxolimab in advanced cancers. The overall study: Patients assigned to dose escalation were diagnosed with hepatocellular carcinoma, melanoma, renal cell or head and neck cancer.

Sequenced material: CD4+ or CD8+ T cells sorted from blood, taken in a trial of the OX40 agonist ivuxolimab. The sequence derives from an adult with an advanced solid tumor such as melanoma, head and neck, liver or kidney cancer.

The CDR3 DNA sequence: TGTGCCACCCGGGGCGGGATGGGAGATACGCAGTATTTT. It encodes CATRGGMGDTQYF. V gene TRBV6-1 combines with J gene TRBJ2-3; weak D call: TRBD2 (6 bases). The CDR3 is made up of 13 amino acids. CDR1 is MNHNS and CDR2 is SASEGT in the germline V gene. V was shortened by 10 bases and J by 5 bases, with 16 bases between the two germline ends.